This T cell receptor (beta chain) was retrieved from a study of cytomegalovirus exposure and HLA in healthy donors. Background on the study: As an earlier analysis found, about 190 million T cells yielded fewer than 130 million unique TCR beta sequences.

The germline V gene has CDR1 SGHTA and CDR2 FQGNSA. This CDR3 is 12 amino acids long. V dropped 4 bases and J dropped 3 bases, with 5 bases sitting between them. The PCR contained 60 Vbeta and 13 Jbeta primers. Repertoires were generated with immunoSEQ multiplex PCR, while TCRdb's copy carries only in-frame clones and drops some. The table has some 140,000 clones, less than 90% seen once. The material sequenced was PBMCs. The sequence was obtained from a man aged 35 to 55 in good health and CMV-seronegative. The gene calls are TRBV7-2 and TRBJ2-3; no reliable D call. This CDR3 is CASSSLTDTQYF. The CDR3 DNA reads as TGTGCCAGCAGCTCGCTAACAGATACGCAGTATTTT.